This T cell receptor (beta chain) comes out of a study of T cells in Graves' hyperthyroidism and ophthalmopathy. A NOSPECS grade of at least 4, a Clinical Activity Score of at least 3 and duration under 3 months were recorded in ophthalmopathy patients. Template material for amplifying TCR beta CDR3 regions consisted of RNA transcripts. HTBI primers were the set used in a first-round RT-PCR of the TCR CDR3. From the multiplex PCR reads, TCRdb called clonotypes with MiXCR, one entry per CDR3 protein. The sample yields fewer than 550,000 distinct CDR3 sequences, around a quarter seen once. Study-wide results and caveats: Most expanded thyroid clonotypes above 0.001 recurred in blood. Ophthalmopathy and stable hyperthyroidism were separated by a 13 V-J model.

With respect to this clonotype: The antigen remains unidentified.

The CDR3 totals 13 residues. The trim removed 4 bases at V and 10 bases at J, leaving 9 bases unmatched. Germline lookup yields CDR1 MNHEY and CDR2 SVGAGI. The gene calls are TRBV6-5 and TRBJ2-7, with 8 bases that match TRBD1. Sequences were obtained from blood. The sequence was collected from a woman between 25 and 40 years old with Graves' ophthalmopathy. The CDR3 nucleotides are TGTGCCAGCAGTTCCGGGACAGGTCTCTTTCAGTACTTC. Its protein product is CASSSGTGLFQYF.